These 25 T cell receptor beta chains originate from one sample sequenced in a study of glioma-infiltrating T cells. Using RNA template, CDR3s of TCR alpha and beta were amplified with iRepertoire arm-PCR. TCRdb processed the multiplex PCR reads anew with MiXCR; each CDR3 protein has one entry. The sample gives around 390,000 distinct CDR3 sequences, roughly two fifths of which show up once; about 11% is in the top ten. Specimen: glioma tissue, nonneoplastic brain tissue, or PBMCs (not recorded which). The receptors stem from a human donor with low-grade glioma or glioblastoma, undergoing nonglioma brain surgery, or in good health (not recorded which).

The chain employs TRBV7-2 and TRBJ2-5; TRBD2 matches at 8 bases. This CDR3 region has 15 residues. The germline V gene encodes CDR1 SGHTA and CDR2 FQGNSA. V lost 5 bases and J lost 4; bases outside the gene matches: 9. The CDR3 nucleotides read TGTGCCAGCAGCAGCGGGAGTCCGGGGCTAGAGACCCAGTACTTC. Protein sequence: CASSSGSPGLETQYF.

This clonotype was seen more than once but under ten times. This chain links TRBV6-2 or TRBV6-3 with TRBJ1-1; D is perhaps TRBD1 (5 bases). The CDR3 covers 14 residues. The V and J ends lost 6 bases and 1 base respectively, with 12 bases between them. The germline CDR1 and CDR2 sequences are MNHEY and SVGEGT. For the CDR3, the DNA is TGTGCCAGCAGCCAGAGGGGAAGGAACACTGAAGCTTTCTTT. This translates into CASSQRGRNTEAFF.

This clonotype was detected many times. The rearrangement links TRBV27 to TRBJ2-5, with no clear D. Trimming took 5 bases from V and 5 from J, leaving 6 bases between them. There are 11 residues in the CDR3. Looked up from germline, CDR1 is MNHEY and CDR2 is SMNVEV (reference sequence). In DNA, the CDR3 is TGTGCCAGCAGTCAGATGGAGACCCAGTACTTC. Translated, it gives CASSQMETQYF.

Of note for this clonotype: This may be a read error: a much more frequent sequence differs by one nucleotide. The V call is TRBV27, the J call TRBJ2-1; 11 bases agree with TRBD2. The CDR3 is 19 residues long. Germline CDR1 reads MNHEY; CDR2 reads SMNVEV (reference sequence). The CDR3 bases are TGTGCCAGCAGACTGGGACAGTCCCTTAGCGGGAGGGCCTACAATGAGAAGTTCTTC. Its translation: CASRLGQSLSGRAYNEKFF.

V usage is TRBV28 and J usage is TRBJ2-7; D remains unclear. The CDR3 has 18 amino acids. Germline V gene data show CDR1 as MDHEN and CDR2 as SYDVKM. The V gene lost 1 base and the J gene lost 3 bases, with 22 bases spanning the gap. CDR3 nucleotide sequence: TGTGCCAGCAGTTTATCGCGACGGGCGGATAAATACCTCTACGAGCAGTACTTC. This gives the protein CASSLSRRADKYLYEQYF.

This clonotype was seen repeatedly, ten times or more. V and J are TRBV27 and TRBJ2-1; 12 bases fit TRBD2. The CDR3 contains 15 residues. In germline, CDR1 is MNHEY, CDR2 SMNVEV (reference sequence). The CDR3 loop is CGSRLAGVTYNEQFF. The CDR3 DNA reads as TGTGGCTCCCGACTAGCGGGAGTAACCTACAATGAGCAGTTCTTC.

CDR3 region: CASATGGNQPQHF. CDR3 in DNA: TGTGCCAGCGCCACGGGGGGGAATCAGCCCCAGCATTTT. The chain links TRBV6-1 to TRBJ1-5; weak D call: TRBD1 (5 bases). Trimming cost V 8 bases and J 4 bases, with 12 bases left between them. The CDR3 loop spans 13 amino acids. The germline V gene encodes CDR1 MNHNS and CDR2 SASEGT.

This clonotype was counted only a few times. The chain combines TRBV24-1 with TRBJ2-5; D perhaps matches TRBD2 (7 bases). This CDR3 spans 17 amino acids. Trimming shortened V by 9 bases and J by 2 bases, and 24 bases separated the two germline ends. Germline CDR1 reads KGHDR; CDR2 reads SFDVKD. The CDR3 here is CATGGGDLYSHQETQYF. The CDR3 coding sequence is TGTGCCACCGGAGGGGGGGACCTCTACTCCCATCAAGAGACCCAGTACTTC.

About this clonotype itself: The junction differs from germline at one of its ends, possibly a read error. The chain links TRBV5-4 to TRBJ1-5, with TRBD1 as a possible D gene (6 bases). Germline CDR1 and CDR2: SGHNT and YYREEE (reference sequence). There are 15 residues in the CDR3. CDR3 sequence (DNA): TGTGCCAGCAGCTTGGGGGGGCGGAACAATCAGCCCAAGCATTTT. Encoded protein: CASSLGGRNNQPKHF.

This clonotype has a count of ten or more. This chain joins TRBV24-1 and TRBJ2-1, with TRBD2 matching 13 bases. The CDR3 extends over 16 amino acids. Germline V gene lookup returns CDR1 KGHDR and CDR2 SFDVKD. With V trimmed by 1 base and J by 7 bases, 3 bases remained unmatched. The CDR3 DNA sequence: TGTGCCACCAGTGATTTTACTAGCGGGAGGGGGAATGAGCAGTTCTTC. Protein sequence: CATSDFTSGRGNEQFF.

The rearrangement links TRBV19 to TRBJ1-1; tentatively, D is TRBD1 (5 bases). V shed 7 bases and J shed 1 base, with 19 bases lying between them. This CDR3 is 16 amino acids long. CDR1 is LNHDA, CDR2 SQIVND, per germline (reference sequence). The CDR3 bases are TGTGCCAGTATACCCCCGTGGGGCAGTCGGAACACTGAAGCTTTCTTT. It specifies CASIPPWGSRNTEAFF.

This clonotype was observed at least ten times. CDR3 protein: CASSRDTNYGYTF. The CDR3 DNA sequence: TGTGCCAGCAGTAGGGACACTAACTATGGCTACACCTTC. This chain links TRBV2 with TRBJ1-2; tentatively, D is TRBD1 (6 bases). The length of the CDR3 is 13 residues. Trimming left V 5 bases short and J 0 bases short, with 7 bases between. From germline, CDR1 is SNHLY and CDR2 FYNNEI. Looking up the rest from reference TRBV2 and TRBJ1-2 gives the full variable domain: EPEVTQTPSHQVTQMGQEVILRCVPISNHLYFYWYRQILGQKVEFLVSFYNNEISEKSEIFDDQFSVERPDGSNFTLKIRSTKLEDSAMYFCASSRDTNYGYTFGSGTRLTVV.

This clonotype showed up many times. This CDR3 reads CSALNYGYTF. CDR3 coding DNA: TGCAGTGCTCTCAACTATGGCTACACCTTC. V usage is TRBV20-1 and J usage is TRBJ1-2, with D unclear. The CDR3 contains 10 residues. Trimming took off 5 bases at V and 2 bases at J, with 3 bases between the two ends. The germline CDR1 and CDR2 sequences are DFQATT and SNEGSKA (reference sequence).

The chain carries TRBV7-2 and TRBJ2-7; no firm D call. In germline, CDR1 is SGHTA, CDR2 FQGNSA. The V and J ends lost 1 base and 4 bases respectively, with 5 bases between them. The CDR3 contains 12 residues. The CDR3 here is CASSLGWYEQYF. The CDR3 DNA reads as TGTGCCAGCAGCTTAGGGTGGTACGAGCAGTACTTC.

The V gene is TRBV6-1, the J gene TRBJ2-3; D ambiguous. With 7 bases removed from V and 4 bases from J, the gap between germline ends came to 21 bases. Germline V gives CDR1 MNHNS, CDR2 SASEGT. This CDR3 spans 16 amino acids. The CDR3 region has the DNA TGTGCCAGCATCCCCTGGGTGGGGAACTCCCCAGATACGCAGTATTTT. It specifies CASIPWVGNSPDTQYF.

In this sample, this clonotype turned up many times. The rearrangement uses TRBV27 and TRBJ1-1; 8 bases line up with TRBD1. Germline V gene data show CDR1 as MNHEY and CDR2 as SMNVEV (reference sequence). This CDR3 is 15 amino acids long. Trimming cost V 5 bases and J 4 bases; bases outside gene matches: 9. CDR3 bases: TGTGCCAGCAGTCTCGGGACAGGAGGGAGCACTGAAGCTTTCTTT. Amino acid sequence: CASSLGTGGSTEAFF.

This sequence joins TRBV29-1 and TRBJ1-1, with 8 bases fitting TRBD1. V gave up 3 bases and J gave up 4 bases; unmatched junction bases: 7. Germline CDR1 SQVTM, CDR2 ANQGSEA. CDR3 length: 14 amino acids. The CDR3 sequence is CSVDGQGSGTEAFF. In nucleotides, the CDR3 is TGCAGCGTTGACGGACAGGGTTCGGGCACTGAAGCTTTCTTT. The whole variable domain, filled in from reference TRBV29-1 and TRBJ1-1, reads SAVISQKPSRDICQRGTSLTIQCQVDSQVTMMFWYRQQPGQSLTLIATANQGSEATYESGFVIDKFPISRPNLTFSTLTVSNMSPEDSSIYLCSVDGQGSGTEAFFGQGTRLTVV.

This clonotype was seen many times. The genes are TRBV27 and TRBJ1-2, with 8 bases fitting TRBD1. The CDR3 sequence is 15 residues long. The germline V gene encodes CDR1 MNHEY and CDR2 SMNVEV (reference sequence). With 3 bases clipped from V and 4 bases from J, the junction kept 7 bases outside the gene matches. The CDR3 DNA follows: TGTGCCAGCAGTTTTCCCCCCGGGACAGGCTATGGCTACACCTTC. Amino acid sequence: CASSFPPGTGYGYTF.

The rearrangement uses TRBV28 and TRBJ2-3, with D tentatively TRBD1 (5 bases). The V end lost 4 bases, the J end lost 1 base, and 12 bases lay between the germline ends. Germline-derived CDR1 and CDR2 are MDHEN and SYDVKM. The CDR3 consists of 15 residues. The CDR3 DNA reads as TGTGCCAGCAGTTCGACAGACGTTGGCACAGATACGCAGTATTTT. Protein product: CASSSTDVGTDTQYF.

This sequence joins TRBV7-2 and TRBJ2-7; perhaps TRBD1 as D (5 bases). There are 12 residues in the CDR3. Trimming shortened V by 4 bases and J by 4 bases, and 8 bases separated the two germline ends. From germline, CDR1 is SGHTA and CDR2 FQGNSA. CDR3 coding DNA: TGTGCCAGCAGCTACACAGGTTACGAGCAGTACTTC. Translated: CASSYTGYEQYF.

V and J are TRBV4-1 and TRBJ2-1; D call uncertain. V was shortened by 0 bases and J by 7 bases, with 4 bases between the two germline ends. Germline V gene sequence: CDR1 MGHRA, CDR2 YSYEKL. This CDR3 spans 12 amino acids. The CDR3 protein is CASSQDRNEQFF. CDR3 coding DNA: TGCGCCAGCAGCCAAGATAGGAATGAGCAGTTCTTC.

This clonotype has a single count. A read error is possible here, since a much larger clone lies one base away. CDR3 amino acids: CASSPTGGASYEQYF. CDR3 bases: TGTGCCAGCTCACCGACTGGCGGGGCATCCTACGAGCAGTACTTC. This rearrangement joins TRBV25-1 to TRBJ2-7; perhaps TRBD2 as D (6 bases). Deletions cut 8 bases from V and 1 base from J, with 18 bases between. The germline V gene has CDR1 MGHDK and CDR2 SYGVNS. CDR3 length: 15 residues.

This sequence joins TRBV12-5 and TRBJ2-7; 8 bases are shared with TRBD1. V lost 9 bases, J lost 0 bases, and 7 bases stayed unmatched. The germline CDR1 and CDR2 sequences are LGHNT and FRNRAP. The CDR3 extends over 14 amino acids. The CDR3 DNA is TGTGCTAGCGGCCCCGGGACAGGCTCCTACGAGCAGTACTTC. Its translation: CASGPGTGSYEQYF.

In its sample, this clonotype was seen many times. This chain connects TRBV5-4 to TRBJ2-5, with D perhaps matching TRBD2 (6 bases). CDR1 is SGHNT, CDR2 YYREEE, per germline (reference sequence). The V and J ends lost 4 bases and 4 bases respectively, with 14 bases between them. The CDR3 spans 14 residues. The CDR3 coding sequence is TGTGCCAGCAGCCCCCGGTCCGGGGGAGAGACCCAGTACTTC. Translation gives CASSPRSGGETQYF.

This clonotype was picked up a small number of times. The junction and the germline gene differ at one end; a read error may be behind it. The chain is built from TRBV4-1 and TRBJ2-3, with no clear D. Germline V lookup: CDR1 MGHRA, CDR2 YSYEKL. The CDR3 length is 15 residues. CDR3 residues: CASSPGPGGTDTQYF. The CDR3, as DNA: TGTGCCAGCAGCCCAGGACCTGGGGGCACAGATACGCAGTATTTT.